This T cell receptor beta chain was recorded in a study of blood T cell repertoires in COVID-19. Study background: Researchers got acute and convalescent COVID-19 samples from the United States, Italy and Spain. T cells, B-cell-depleted T cells, or PBMCs provided the cDNA or gDNA that served as material.

The table came from immunoSEQ multiplex PCR; TCRdb's copy has only in-frame clones and leaves some out. The sample carries some 180,000 clones, nearly 90% recorded once. This clone was recorded a few times. Germline V gene lookup returns CDR1 SGHKS and CDR2 YYEKEE (reference sequence). The CDR3 sequence is 15 residues long. Between the trimmed V and J ends, which lost 4 bases and 4 bases, there was a span of 15 bases. This sequence was found in a middle-aged man with acute or convalescent COVID-19. This chain links TRBV5-5 with TRBJ1-5; D not certain. The material sequenced was peripheral blood. Here the CDR3 reads CASSKFGSGNQPQHF. In DNA form, the CDR3 reads TGTGCCAGCAGCAAATTTGGGTCGGGGAATCAGCCCCAGCATTTT.